This TCR beta chain was sequenced for a study of T cell repertoires in cytomegalovirus infection. Study at large: TCR beta signatures that were public indicated CMV infection and matching HLA type. Study results and caveats: CMV-specific TCR beta clonotypes restricted by HLA-C dominated the ex vivo response. Carriers of CMV plus the relevant HLA were identified by cumulative public TCR beta family frequency.

This clonotype was counted ten times or more. The antigen remains unidentified. The CDR3 has 14 amino acids. Germline V lookup: CDR1 DFQATT, CDR2 SNEGSKA (reference sequence). With 1 base removed from V and 0 bases from J, the gap between germline ends came to 10 bases. MiXCR, run by TCRdb on the reads, gives a single entry per CDR3 protein. The sample records roughly 300,000 distinct CDR3 sequences, more than 8% being singletons. The source is a human donor in good health (CMV status not recorded). Some clones in this sample may be carry-over from other donors' samples. The chain employs TRBV20-1 and TRBJ2-7; D is perhaps TRBD2 (5 bases). The sample consisted of PBMCs. CDR3 region: CSARGTYSSYEQYF. CDR3 DNA: TGCAGTGCTAGAGGGACTTATAGCTCCTACGAGCAGTACTTC.